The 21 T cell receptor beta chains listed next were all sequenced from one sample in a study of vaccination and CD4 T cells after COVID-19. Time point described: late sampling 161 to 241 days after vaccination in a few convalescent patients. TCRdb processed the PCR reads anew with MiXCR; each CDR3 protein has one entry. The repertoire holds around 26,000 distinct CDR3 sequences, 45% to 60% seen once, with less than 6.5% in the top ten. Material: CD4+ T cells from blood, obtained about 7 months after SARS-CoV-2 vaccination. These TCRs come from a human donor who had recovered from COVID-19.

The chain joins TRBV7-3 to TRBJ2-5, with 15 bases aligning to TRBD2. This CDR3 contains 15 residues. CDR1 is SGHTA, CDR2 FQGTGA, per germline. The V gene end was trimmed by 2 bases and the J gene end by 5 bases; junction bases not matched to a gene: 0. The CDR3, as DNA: TGTGCCAGCAGCTTAGGGACTAGCGGGAGGGAGACCCAGTACTTC. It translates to CASSLGTSGRETQYF.

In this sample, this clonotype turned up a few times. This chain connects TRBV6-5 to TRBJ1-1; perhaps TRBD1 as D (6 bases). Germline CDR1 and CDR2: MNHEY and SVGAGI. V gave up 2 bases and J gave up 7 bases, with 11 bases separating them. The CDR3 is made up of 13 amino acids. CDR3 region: CASSYGTGSEAFF. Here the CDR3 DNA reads TGTGCCAGCAGTTACGGTACAGGGAGTGAAGCTTTCTTT.

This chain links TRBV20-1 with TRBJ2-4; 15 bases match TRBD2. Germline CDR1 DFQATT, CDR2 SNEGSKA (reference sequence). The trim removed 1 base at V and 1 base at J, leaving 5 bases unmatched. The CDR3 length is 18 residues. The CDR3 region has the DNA TGCAGTGCTAGAGTGTGGACTAGCGGGAGGGGGGCCAAAAACATTCAGTACTTC. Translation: CSARVWTSGRGAKNIQYF.

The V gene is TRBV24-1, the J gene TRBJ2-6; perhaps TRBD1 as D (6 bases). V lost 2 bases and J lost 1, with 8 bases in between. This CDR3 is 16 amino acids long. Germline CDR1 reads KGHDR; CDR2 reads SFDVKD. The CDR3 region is CATSDSRGSGANVLTF. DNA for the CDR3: TGTGCCACCAGTGATTCTAGGGGGTCTGGGGCCAACGTCCTGACTTTC.

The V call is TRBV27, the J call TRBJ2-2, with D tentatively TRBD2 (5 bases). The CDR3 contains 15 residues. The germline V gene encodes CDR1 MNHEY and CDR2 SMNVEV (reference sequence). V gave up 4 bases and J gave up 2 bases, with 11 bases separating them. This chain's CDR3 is CASSYRTGNTGELFF. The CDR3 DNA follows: TGTGCCAGCAGTTACCGGACTGGTAACACCGGGGAGCTGTTTTTT.

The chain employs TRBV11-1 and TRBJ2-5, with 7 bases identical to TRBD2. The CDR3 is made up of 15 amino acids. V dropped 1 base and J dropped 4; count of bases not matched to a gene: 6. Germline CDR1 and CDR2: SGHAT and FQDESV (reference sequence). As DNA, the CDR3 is TGTGCCAGCAGCTTAGTGGCAGGGAGGGCAGAGACCCAGTACTTC. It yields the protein CASSLVAGRAETQYF.

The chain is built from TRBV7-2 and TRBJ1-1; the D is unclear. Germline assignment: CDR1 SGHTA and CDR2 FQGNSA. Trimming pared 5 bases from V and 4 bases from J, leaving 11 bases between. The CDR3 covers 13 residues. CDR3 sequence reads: CASSQYGPTEAFF. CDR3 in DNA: TGTGCCAGCAGCCAATATGGGCCCACTGAAGCTTTCTTT.

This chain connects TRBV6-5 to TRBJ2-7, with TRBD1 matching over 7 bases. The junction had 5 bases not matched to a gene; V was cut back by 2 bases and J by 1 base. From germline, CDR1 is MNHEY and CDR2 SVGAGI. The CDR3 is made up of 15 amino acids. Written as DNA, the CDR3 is TGTGCCAGCAGTTACCAAGGGGACAGATCCTACGAGCAGTACTTC. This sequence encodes CASSYQGDRSYEQYF.

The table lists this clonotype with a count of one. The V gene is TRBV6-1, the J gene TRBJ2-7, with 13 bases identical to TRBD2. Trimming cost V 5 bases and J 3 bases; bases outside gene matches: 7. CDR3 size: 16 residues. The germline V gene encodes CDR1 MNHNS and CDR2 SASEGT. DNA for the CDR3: TGTGCCAGCAGTCAGACTAGCGGGAGGCAAATCTACGAGCAGTACTTC. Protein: CASSQTSGRQIYEQYF.

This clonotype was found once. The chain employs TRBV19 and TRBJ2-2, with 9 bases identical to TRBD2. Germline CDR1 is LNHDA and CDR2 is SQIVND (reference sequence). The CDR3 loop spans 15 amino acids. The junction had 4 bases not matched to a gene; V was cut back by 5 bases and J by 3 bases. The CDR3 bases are TGTGCCAGTAGTCGGCTAGCGGGGCACACCGGGGAGCTGTTTTTT. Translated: CASSRLAGHTGELFF.

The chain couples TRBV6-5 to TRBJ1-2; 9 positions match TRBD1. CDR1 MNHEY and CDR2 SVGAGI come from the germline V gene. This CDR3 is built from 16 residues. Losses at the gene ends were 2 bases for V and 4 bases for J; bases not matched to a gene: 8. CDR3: CASSYLTGQGSYGYTF. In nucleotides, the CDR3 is TGTGCCAGCAGTTACCTTACGGGACAGGGTAGCTATGGCTACACCTTC.

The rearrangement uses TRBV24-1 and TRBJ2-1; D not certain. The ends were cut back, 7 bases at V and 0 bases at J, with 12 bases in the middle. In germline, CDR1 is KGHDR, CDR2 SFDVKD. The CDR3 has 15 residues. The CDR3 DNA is TGTGCCACCAGCGGGCCCGAGAGCTCCTACAATGAGCAGTTCTTC. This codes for CATSGPESSYNEQFF.

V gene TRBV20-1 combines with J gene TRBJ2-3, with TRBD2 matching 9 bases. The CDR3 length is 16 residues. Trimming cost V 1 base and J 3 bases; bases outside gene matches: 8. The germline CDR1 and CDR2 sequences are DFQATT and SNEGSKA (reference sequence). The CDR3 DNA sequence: TGCAGTGCTAGAGTACAACGCGGGGGGGGTACAGATACGCAGTATTTT. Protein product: CSARVQRGGGTDTQYF.

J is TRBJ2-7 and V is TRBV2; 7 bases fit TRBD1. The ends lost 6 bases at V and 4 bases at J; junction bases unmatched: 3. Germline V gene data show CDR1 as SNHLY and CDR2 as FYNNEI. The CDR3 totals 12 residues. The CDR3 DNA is TGTGCCAGCAGCCGACAGGGTTACGAGCAGTACTTC. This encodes CASSRQGYEQYF.

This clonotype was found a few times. This CDR3 is CASSLIAGPQETQYF. The CDR3 DNA follows: TGTGCCAGCAGCTTAATAGCGGGACCCCAAGAGACCCAGTACTTC. J is TRBJ2-5 and V is TRBV7-3; 8 bases fit TRBD2. Germline loops: CDR1 SGHTA, CDR2 FQGTGA. This CDR3 is 15 amino acids long. Trimming removed 1 base from V and 1 base from J; junction bases left unmatched: 2.

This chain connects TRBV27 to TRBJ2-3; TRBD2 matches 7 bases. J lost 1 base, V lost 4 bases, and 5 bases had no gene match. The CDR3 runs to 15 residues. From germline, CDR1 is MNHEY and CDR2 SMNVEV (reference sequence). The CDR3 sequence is CASSSGTTRTDTQYF. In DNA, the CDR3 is TGTGCCAGCAGTTCCGGGACTACCCGCACAGATACGCAGTATTTT.

CDR3 DNA: TGTGCCAGCTCCTCATCAGTCGGCAAAAACATTCAGTACTTC. It encodes CASSSSVGKNIQYF. The chain carries TRBV6-1 and TRBJ2-4, with no clear D. The germline gives CDR1 MNHNS, CDR2 SASEGT. The CDR3 covers 14 residues. Deletions cut 8 bases from V and 3 bases from J, with 14 bases between.

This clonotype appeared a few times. The CDR3 bases are TGCAGTGCTAGAGATCGGCTAGCGTTGGACGAGCAGTACTTC. Translating gives CSARDRLALDEQYF. The V call is TRBV20-1, the J call TRBJ2-7; a possible D gene is TRBD2 (6 bases). V was trimmed by 0 bases and J by 5 bases, leaving 14 bases between them. Germline assignment: CDR1 DFQATT and CDR2 SNEGSKA (reference sequence). The CDR3 is 14 amino acids.

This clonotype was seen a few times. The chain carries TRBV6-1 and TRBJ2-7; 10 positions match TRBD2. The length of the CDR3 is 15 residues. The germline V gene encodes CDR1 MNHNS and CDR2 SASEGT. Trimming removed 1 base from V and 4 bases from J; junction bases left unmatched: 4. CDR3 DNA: TGTGCCAGCAGTGAAGGGGCTAGCGGGAGTTACGAGCAGTACTTC. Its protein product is CASSEGASGSYEQYF.

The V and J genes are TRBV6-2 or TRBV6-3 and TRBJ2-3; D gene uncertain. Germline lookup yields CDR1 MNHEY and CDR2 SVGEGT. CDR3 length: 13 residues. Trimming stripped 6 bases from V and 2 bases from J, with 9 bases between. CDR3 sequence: CASRRYATDTQYF. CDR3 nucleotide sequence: TGTGCCAGCAGAAGATACGCCACAGATACGCAGTATTTT.

The CDR3: CSVDQGDGYTF. CDR3 nucleotide sequence: TGCAGCGTTGACCAGGGTGATGGCTACACCTTC. V is TRBV29-1 and J is TRBJ1-2; D may be TRBD1 (5 bases). The germline V gene encodes CDR1 SQVTM and CDR2 ANQGSEA. The germline V and J ends were trimmed by 3 bases and 6 bases, with 8 bases remaining between them. The CDR3 is made up of 11 amino acids.